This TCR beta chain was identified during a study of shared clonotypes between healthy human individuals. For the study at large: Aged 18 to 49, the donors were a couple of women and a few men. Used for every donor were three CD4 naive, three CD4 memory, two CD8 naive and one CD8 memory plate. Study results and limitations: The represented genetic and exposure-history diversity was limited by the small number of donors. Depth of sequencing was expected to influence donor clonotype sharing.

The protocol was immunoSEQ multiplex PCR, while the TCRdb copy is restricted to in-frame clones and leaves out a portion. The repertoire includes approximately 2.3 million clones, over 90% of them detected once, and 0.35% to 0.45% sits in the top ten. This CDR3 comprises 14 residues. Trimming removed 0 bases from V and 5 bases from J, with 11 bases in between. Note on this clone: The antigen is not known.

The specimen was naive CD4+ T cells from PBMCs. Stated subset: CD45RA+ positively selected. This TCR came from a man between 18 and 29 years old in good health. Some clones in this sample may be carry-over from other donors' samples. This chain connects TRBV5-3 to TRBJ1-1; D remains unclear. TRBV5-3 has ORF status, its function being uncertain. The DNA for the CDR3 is TGTGCCAGAAGCTTGGGGTGGGAGTTAACTGAAGCTTTCTTT. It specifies CARSLGWELTEAFF.